The clone carrying this T cell receptor (beta chain) was observed many times. MiXCR, applied by TCRdb to the 5' RACE reads, yields one record per CDR3 protein. There are more than 75,000 distinct CDR3 sequences in the sample; about a tenth occur only once, and about 2% lies in the top ten. The data belong to a study of neurological immune-mediated disorders. This CDR3 has 19 amino acids. With V trimmed by 5 bases and J by 7 bases, 22 bases remained unmatched. The germline gives CDR1 SGHTA, CDR2 FQGNSA. The V and J genes are TRBV7-2 and TRBJ2-1, with TRBD2 matching over 8 bases. This TCR was sampled from a man aged 35-49 years in good health. Sequences were obtained from PBMCs. The CDR3 bases are TGTGCCAGCAGCCCCATGGGGGTTAGTCGGGGGGGCCGCGGGAATGAGCAGTTCTTC. Protein sequence: CASSPMGVSRGGRGNEQFF.